Listed here are 18 T cell receptor beta chains from one sample, sequenced in a study of breast tumors, draining lymph nodes, adjacent tissues. TCRdb redid the calling of the multiplex PCR reads with MiXCR, one entry per CDR3 protein. The table shows fewer than 150,000 distinct CDR3 sequences, with around 20% occurring only once. The lymph nodes were axillary draining lymph nodes from breast cancer patients. Specimen: axillary lymph node tissue. Receptors were obtained from a female donor with breast cancer. Some clones in this sample may be carry-over from other donors' samples.

The sample holds many counts of this clonotype. The chain is built from TRBV11-3 and TRBJ1-2, with D possibly matching TRBD1 (6 bases). The V end was cut by 5 bases, the J end by 0 bases, with 16 bases between. This CDR3 is built from 16 residues. From germline, CDR1 is SGHNT and CDR2 YENEEA. Written as DNA, the CDR3 is TGTGCCAGCAGCGAGGACAGAGCTAATTCTAACTATGGCTACACCTTC. This translates into CASSEDRANSNYGYTF.

This clonotype was found many times. This chain joins TRBV9 and TRBJ2-1, with TRBD2 matching over 8 bases. Germline V gene lookup returns CDR1 SGDLS and CDR2 YYNGEE. V shed 4 bases, J shed 8 bases, and the junction held 8 bases outside the gene matches. CDR3 length: 14 residues. CDR3 sequence reads: CASSSRLARDEQFF. In DNA form, the CDR3 reads TGTGCCAGCAGCTCCCGACTAGCGCGGGATGAGCAGTTCTTC.

This clonotype was seen many times. This chain uses TRBV11-1 with TRBJ2-7; the match to TRBD2 covers 12 bases. The CDR3 is 15 residues long. In germline, CDR1 is SGHAT, CDR2 FQDESV (reference sequence). With 4 bases clipped from V and 5 bases from J, the junction kept 6 bases outside the gene matches. CDR3: CASSSPTSGRNEQYF. CDR3 DNA: TGTGCCAGCAGCTCCCCCACTAGCGGGAGGAACGAGCAGTACTTC.

This clonotype was detected ten times or more. At one boundary the junction diverges from the germline segment, which might be a read error. J is TRBJ2-1 and V is TRBV5-1; no reliable D call. Germline-derived CDR1 and CDR2 are SGHRS and YFSETQ. The CDR3 has 15 amino acids. Here the CDR3 DNA reads TGCGCCAGCAGCTTTGGGCCAGAGGCGAACAATGAGCAGTCCTTC. Translated: CASSFGPEANNEQSF. Combining the CDR3 with reference TRBV5-1 and TRBJ2-1 gives the whole variable domain KAGVTQTPRYLIKTRGQQVTLSCSPISGHRSVSWYQQTPGQGLQFLFEYFSETQRNKGNFPGRFSGRQFSNSRSEMNVSTLELGDSALYLCASSFGPEANNEQSFGPGTRLTVL.

This chain connects TRBV5-6 to TRBJ1-5; 7 bases map to TRBD1. The CDR3 is made up of 16 amino acids. J gave up 4 bases and V 0 bases, and 7 bases lay outside the gene matches. Germline-derived CDR1 and CDR2 are SGHDT and YYEEEE. The CDR3 bases are TGTGCCAGCAGCTTGGGACCGGGACAGTGGAATCAGCCCCAGCATTTT. Residues: CASSLGPGQWNQPQHF.

This clonotype was counted between two and nine times. This chain links TRBV6-6 with TRBJ2-6; 10 nucleotides align to TRBD1. Looked up from germline, CDR1 is MNHNY and CDR2 is SVGAGI (reference sequence). The CDR3 length is 19 residues. The V gene end was trimmed by 4 bases and the J gene end by 0 bases; junction bases not matched to a gene: 9. CDR3 sequence (DNA): TGTGCCAGCAGTTCCCCGGACAGGGGGAGCCGCTCTGGGGCCAACGTCCTGACTTTC. The encoded protein is CASSSPDRGSRSGANVLTF.

This clonotype was counted at least ten times. The chain is built from TRBV20-1 and TRBJ2-7; 8 nucleotides match TRBD2. The trim removed 5 bases at V and 3 bases at J, leaving 12 bases unmatched. This CDR3 spans 15 amino acids. The germline V gene encodes CDR1 DFQATT and CDR2 SNEGSKA (reference sequence). In DNA, the CDR3 is TGCAGTGCTTGGGATAATAGCGGGATGAACTACGAGCAGTACTTC. It yields the protein CSAWDNSGMNYEQYF.

This clonotype was counted a few times. The chain employs TRBV28 and TRBJ2-5, with 10 bases lining up with TRBD2. Germline assignment: CDR1 MDHEN and CDR2 SYDVKM. The CDR3 covers 17 residues. The V and J ends lost 6 bases and 5 bases, in that order; junction bases with no gene match: 15. The CDR3 DNA follows: TGTGCCAGCAGCTACCCCCGGGCTAGCGGGAGCGGGGAGACCCAGTACTTC. Protein: CASSYPRASGSGETQYF.

The table lists this clonotype with many counts. This chain joins TRBV7-9 and TRBJ2-3; D not resolved. V was pared by 5 bases and J by 5 bases, with 8 bases between. This CDR3 is 12 amino acids long. Germline V gene lookup returns CDR1 SEHNR and CDR2 FQNEAQ (reference sequence). The CDR3 loop reads CASSLLQDTQYF. The CDR3 DNA is TGTGCCAGCAGCCTCTTGCAAGATACGCAGTATTTT.

At least ten counts were recorded for this clonotype. V gene TRBV2 combines with J gene TRBJ2-7; TRBD2 aligns across 13 bases. CDR3 length equals 15 residues. The J segment lost 2 bases and the V segment lost 7 bases, leaving 5 bases of the junction unmatched. CDR1 is SNHLY, CDR2 FYNNEI, per germline. This CDR3 reads CASTEGTSGTYEQYF. CDR3 nucleotides: TGTGCCAGCACCGAGGGGACTAGCGGGACCTACGAGCAGTACTTC.

The V and J genes are TRBV4-1 and TRBJ2-2, with D perhaps matching TRBD2 (6 bases). Trimming took off 2 bases at V and 1 base at J, with 14 bases between the two ends. Germline V lookup: CDR1 MGHRA, CDR2 YSYEKL. The CDR3 runs to 17 residues. The CDR3 spells CASSQYLLAENTGELFF. DNA for the CDR3: TGCGCCAGCAGCCAATACCTACTAGCAGAGAACACCGGGGAGCTGTTTTTT.

This clonotype showed up just a few times. This chain connects TRBV5-4 to TRBJ2-1; the match to TRBD2 covers 12 bases. The CDR3 runs 15 residues. V dropped 0 bases and J dropped 9; count of bases not matched to a gene: 4. Germline V gene sequence: CDR1 SGHNT, CDR2 YYREEE (reference sequence). CDR3 DNA sequence: TGTGCCAGCAGCTTGGCTAGCGGGAGGGCCGGTGAGCAGTTCTTC. This gives the protein CASSLASGRAGEQFF.

This clonotype was detected many times. V and J are TRBV6-6 and TRBJ2-3; 14 bases are a match to TRBD2. V dropped 0 bases and J dropped 2; count of bases not matched to a gene: 4. Per germline, CDR1 MNHNY and CDR2 SVGAGI (reference sequence). The CDR3 has 18 amino acids. The DNA of the CDR3 is TGTGCCAGCAGTTACTCGGGGACTAGCGGGAGAAACACAGATACGCAGTATTTT. Its protein is CASSYSGTSGRNTDTQYF.

This clonotype has more than one count but fewer than ten. The chain is built from TRBV5-1 and TRBJ2-4, with 11 bases aligning to TRBD1. The length of the CDR3 is 17 residues. CDR1 SGHRS and CDR2 YFSETQ come from the germline V gene. J gave up 6 bases and V 3 bases, and 11 bases lay outside the gene matches. In nucleotides, the CDR3 is TGCGCCAGCAGCTCGCGGACAGGGGGCAATTTCGGAAACATTCAGTACTTC. Its protein is CASSSRTGGNFGNIQYF.

This clonotype was recorded many times. This chain uses TRBV10-3 with TRBJ2-1; 13 bases match TRBD2. This CDR3 is built from 17 residues. Losses at the gene ends were 0 bases for V and 7 bases for J; bases not matched to a gene: 6. Germline V gene lookup returns CDR1 ENHRY and CDR2 SYGVKD. CDR3 residues: CAISESTSGRGMNEQFF. The CDR3 coding sequence is TGTGCCATCAGTGAGTCTACTAGCGGGAGGGGGATGAATGAGCAGTTCTTC.

This clonotype was observed many times. The chain has TRBV7-3 and TRBJ2-1, with 8 bases aligning to TRBD2. Germline trimming cut 5 bases from V and 10 bases from J; bases unmatched to any gene: 10. CDR3 length equals 14 residues. Germline loops: CDR1 SGHTA, CDR2 FQGTGA. The CDR3 spells CASSLSGGVSEQFF. The CDR3 nucleotides are TGTGCCAGCAGCCTATCCGGGGGGGTTTCCGAGCAGTTCTTC.

This clonotype has a count of ten or more. The chain recombines TRBV5-1 with TRBJ2-3; the match to TRBD2 covers 11 bases. From germline, CDR1 is SGHRS and CDR2 YFSETQ. The CDR3 runs 15 residues. With V trimmed by 4 bases and J by 9 bases, 10 bases remained unmatched. The chain's CDR3 is CASSGGTSGLKTQYF. DNA of the CDR3: TGCGCCAGCAGCGGCGGGACTAGCGGACTAAAAACGCAGTATTTT.

This clonotype has at least ten counts. The rearrangement uses TRBV19 and TRBJ2-5; no firm D call. With 5 bases removed from V and 4 bases from J, the gap between germline ends came to 17 bases. The length of the CDR3 is 15 residues. Looked up from germline, CDR1 is LNHDA and CDR2 is SQIVND (reference sequence). This CDR3 is CASSVAGIATETQYF. CDR3 sequence (DNA): TGTGCCAGTAGTGTCGCCGGAATCGCCACAGAGACCCAGTACTTC.